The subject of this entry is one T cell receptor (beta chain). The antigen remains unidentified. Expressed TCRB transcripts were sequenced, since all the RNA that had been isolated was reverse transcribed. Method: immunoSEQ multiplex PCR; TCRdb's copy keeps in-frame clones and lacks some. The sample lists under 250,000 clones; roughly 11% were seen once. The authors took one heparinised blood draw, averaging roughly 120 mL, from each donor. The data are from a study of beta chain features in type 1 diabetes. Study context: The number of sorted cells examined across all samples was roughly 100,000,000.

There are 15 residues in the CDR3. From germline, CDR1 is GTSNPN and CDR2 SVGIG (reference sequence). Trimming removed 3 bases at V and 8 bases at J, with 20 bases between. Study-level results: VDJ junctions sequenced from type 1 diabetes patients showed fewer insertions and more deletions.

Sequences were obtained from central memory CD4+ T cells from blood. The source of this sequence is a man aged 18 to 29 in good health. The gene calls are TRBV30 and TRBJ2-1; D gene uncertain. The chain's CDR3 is CAWRPWKVGLDEQFF. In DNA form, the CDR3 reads TGTGCCTGGAGGCCCTGGAAGGTTGGCTTGGATGAGCAGTTCTTC.